The 5 T cell receptor beta chains below come from one sample, sequenced in a study of regulatory T cells in long-lasting Graves disease. Time point in this sample: newly diagnosed GD, antithyroid drugs for less than 3 months. TCR sequences were obtained from RNA taken from PBMCs. Arm-PCR of CDR3 regions and iRepertoire HTBI primers were used to build TCR beta libraries. TCRdb itself ran the multiplex PCR reads through MiXCR, one entry per CDR3 protein. Of about 440,000 distinct CDR3 sequences listed, about a sixth are singletons. These records were also assigned to another study, of T cells in Graves' hyperthyroidism and ophthalmopathy.

Specimen: peripheral blood mononuclear cells (PBMCs), collected at new diagnosis, from a patient treated with antithyroid drugs. The receptors stem from a woman aged 25-40 years with Graves disease.

As to this clonotype: Because the CDR3's place on the DNA is in doubt, the DNA is left out and the CDR3 is given as listed by TCRdb. The V call is TRBV12-3 or TRBV12-4, the J call TRBJ1-1. Termini included, the CDR3 measures 14 amino acids. The CDR3 sequence is CASSLERDLTEAFF.

Concerning this clonotype: This could be a read error, since a much larger clone is one nucleotide away. V is TRBV3-1 and J is TRBJ2-1; 11 positions agree with TRBD1. Germline CDR1 LGHDT, CDR2 YNNKEL (reference sequence). The V gene end was trimmed by 8 bases and the J gene end by 9 bases; junction bases not matched to a gene: 12. The CDR3 is 15 residues long. The chain's CDR3 is CASRPRDRGTGEQFF. CDR3 DNA: TGTGCCAGCCGCCCCCGGGACAGGGGGACGGGTGAGCAGTTCTTC.

Turning to this clonotype: Its ends do not fully match the called genes, so a read error is possible. The gene calls are TRBV7-9 and TRBJ2-2, with D tentatively TRBD2 (5 bases). Germline V gives CDR1 SEHNR, CDR2 FQNEAQ (reference sequence). The CDR3 length is 16 residues. DNA of the CDR3: TGTGCCAGCAGCTTAGATTTCGGAGCGAACACCGGGGAGCTGTCTTTT. Amino acid sequence: CASSLDFGANTGELSF.

This clonotype appeared many times. This chain uses TRBV27 with TRBJ1-1; D may be TRBD1 (5 bases). Germline CDR1 is MNHEY and CDR2 is SMNVEV (reference sequence). V was shortened by 3 bases and J by 1 base, with 15 bases between the two germline ends. CDR3 length: 16 residues. The CDR3 is CASSLYRRPPNTEAFF. CDR3 bases: TGTGCCAGCAGTTTGTACAGGCGCCCTCCGAACACTGAAGCTTTCTTT.

This clonotype was seen ten or more times. The chain joins TRBV28 to TRBJ2-5, with 10 bases fitting TRBD2. The germline V gene has CDR1 MDHEN and CDR2 SYDVKM. Trimming took 7 bases from V and 2 from J; bases not matched to a gene: 10. The CDR3 totals 16 residues. Here the CDR3 reads CASTNSGTSEQETQYF. As DNA, the CDR3 is TGTGCCAGCACAAATTCCGGGACTAGCGAACAAGAGACCCAGTACTTC. The whole variable domain, remainder taken from reference TRBV28 and TRBJ2-5, is DVKVTQSSRYLVKRTGEKVFLECVQDMDHENMFWYRQDPGLGLRLIYFSYDVKMKEKGDIPEGYSVSREKKERFSLILESASTNQTSMYLCASTNSGTSEQETQYFGPGTRLLVL.